This TCR beta chain originates from a study of blood T cell repertoires in COVID-19 (dated by TCRdb to about 2020). The study in broad terms: Collaborator samples came from the United States, Italy and Spain and covered acute and convalescent phases of COVID-19. A de-identified subject ID, COVID-19 status, age in years and sex were almost always included in the sample metadata. The samples were drawn from the first 160 participants of the ongoing ImmuneRACE study and from over a thousand subjects provided by 6 global collaborators. The repertoires were released in a freely available public database intended as a resource for research on the immune response to SARS-CoV-2. Subjects who had been exposed to COVID-19, were actively infected with it, or had recovered from it provided the deeply sampled blood TCRbeta repertoires that made up the dataset. The material from the prospective study consisted of cDNA or gDNA derived from T cells, B-cell-depleted T cells, or PBMCs. Where available, HLA class I and class II types were taken from metadata supplied by the sample provider and were not determined by assay-based typing. Summary of the overall study and its limitations: How much clinical and demographic metadata was included differed by source and by participant, and the metadata was provided uncurated.

Turning to this clone: It has no known antigen specificity. One base away there is no much larger clone; base qualities are not given.

TCRbeta CDR3 regions were amplified from genomic DNA by means of the immunoSEQ Assay, a bias-controlled multiplex PCR. Regarding the original processing steps: Nucleated cell counts per sample were estimated from amplification of reference gene primers within the assay. To quantify the absolute abundance of each unique TCRbeta CDR3 rearrangement, sequence reads were collapsed and filtered. For each sample, productive Simpson clonality was calculated as the square root of Simpson's diversity index across productive rearrangements. TCRdb stores this immuneACCESS table with in-frame sequences only. Part of the clones is absent; in the studies checked, under half of the shortfall reflects unresolved V genes, and no reason is known for the rest. D and trimming were read from the DNA, whereas the V and J calls and clone size are those reported in that table. The sample data list 470,000 or so clones, and 87% of these were observed just once. 1.5% to 2% of the sample belongs to the ten largest clones.

Enrolling through a virtual design, the prospective study's participants ranged in age from roughly 18 to 90 years and lived across roughly 24 United States geographic areas. Cohort assignment in the prospective study relied on participant-reported clinical history from a screening survey and a study questionnaire. Mobile phlebotomists in the prospective study collected whole blood, serum and a nasopharyngeal or oropharyngeal swab from every participant. Prospective study participants could optionally give additional blood draws and questionnaires over a 2-month period. Blood samples from the prospective study were shipped frozen or at room temperature prior to DNA extraction. Including the terminal cysteine and phenylalanine, the CDR3 comprises 14 residues. Only CDR3 DNA remains: 42 bases, in frame from the first base. In the germline V gene (reference sequence), CDR1 corresponds to SEHNR and CDR2 to FQNEAQ. V sheds 8 bases and J sheds 0 bases, leaving 12 bases between their ends.

This sequence was found in a woman younger than 30 with acute COVID-19. Rearrangement joined TRBV7-9 to TRBJ2-3; the D gene is possibly TRBD2, with 6 bases matching. Sequencing was done on a sample of PBMCs or T cells enriched from blood (not recorded which). The CDR3 protein is CASHAGFSTDTQYF. The nucleotides read TGTGCCAGCCACGCGGGATTCAGCACAGATACGCAGTATTTT.